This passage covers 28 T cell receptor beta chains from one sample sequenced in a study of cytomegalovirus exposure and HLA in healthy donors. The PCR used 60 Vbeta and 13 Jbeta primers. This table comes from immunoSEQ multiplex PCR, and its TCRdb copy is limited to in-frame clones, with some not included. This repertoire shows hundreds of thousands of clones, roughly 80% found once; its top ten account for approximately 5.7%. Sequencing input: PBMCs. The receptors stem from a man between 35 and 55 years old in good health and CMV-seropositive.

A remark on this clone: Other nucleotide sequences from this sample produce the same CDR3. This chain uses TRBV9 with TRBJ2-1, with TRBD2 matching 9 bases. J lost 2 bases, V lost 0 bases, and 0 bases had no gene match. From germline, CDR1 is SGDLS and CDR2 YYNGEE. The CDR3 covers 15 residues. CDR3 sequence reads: CASSVVAGAYNEQFF. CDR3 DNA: TGTGCCAGCAGCGTAGTAGCGGGAGCCTACAATGAGCAGTTCTTC. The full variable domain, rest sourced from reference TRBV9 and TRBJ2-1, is DSGVTQTPKHLITATGQRVTLRCSPRSGDLSVYWYQQSLDQGLQFLIQYYNGEERAKGNILERFSAQQFPDLHSELNLSSLELGDSALYFCASSVVAGAYNEQFFGPGTRLTVL.

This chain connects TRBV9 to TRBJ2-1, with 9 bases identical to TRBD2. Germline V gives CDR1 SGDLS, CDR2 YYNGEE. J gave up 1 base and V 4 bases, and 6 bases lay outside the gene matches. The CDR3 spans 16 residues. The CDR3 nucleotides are TGTGCCAGCAGCCCCCGTAGCGGGAGTTCCTACAATGAGCAGTTCTTC. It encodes CASSPRSGSSYNEQFF.

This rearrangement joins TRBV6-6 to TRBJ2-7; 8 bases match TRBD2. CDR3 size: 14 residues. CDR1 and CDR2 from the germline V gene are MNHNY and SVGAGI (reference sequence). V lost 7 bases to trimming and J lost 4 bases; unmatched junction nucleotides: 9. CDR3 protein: CASKITRGGYEQYF. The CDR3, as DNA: TGTGCCAGCAAAATTACCCGGGGGGGGTACGAGCAGTACTTC.

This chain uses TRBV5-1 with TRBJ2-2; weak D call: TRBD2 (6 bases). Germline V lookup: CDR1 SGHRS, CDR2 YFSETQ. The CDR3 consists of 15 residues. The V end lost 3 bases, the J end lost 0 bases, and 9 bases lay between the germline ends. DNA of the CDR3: TGCGCCAGCAGCTCCGGAGGGTCGAACACCGGGGAGCTGTTTTTT. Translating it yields CASSSGGSNTGELFF.

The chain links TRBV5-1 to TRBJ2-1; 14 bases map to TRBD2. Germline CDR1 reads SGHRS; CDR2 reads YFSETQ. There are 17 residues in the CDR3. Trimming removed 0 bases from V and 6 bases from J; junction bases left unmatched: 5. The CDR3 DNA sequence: TGCGCCAGCAGCTTGGGTGTGGGACTAGCGGGAGTCAATGAGCAGTTCTTC. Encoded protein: CASSLGVGLAGVNEQFF. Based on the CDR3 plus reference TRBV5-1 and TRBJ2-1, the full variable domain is KAGVTQTPRYLIKTRGQQVTLSCSPISGHRSVSWYQQTPGQGLQFLFEYFSETQRNKGNFPGRFSGRQFSNSRSEMNVSTLELGDSALYLCASSLGVGLAGVNEQFFGPGTRLTVL.

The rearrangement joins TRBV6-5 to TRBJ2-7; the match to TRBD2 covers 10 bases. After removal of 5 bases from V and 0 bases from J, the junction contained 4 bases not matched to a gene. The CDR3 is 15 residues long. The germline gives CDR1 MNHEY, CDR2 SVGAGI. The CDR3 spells CASSLSGRSSYEQYF. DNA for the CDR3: TGTGCCAGCAGTCTTAGCGGGAGGAGCTCCTACGAGCAGTACTTC.

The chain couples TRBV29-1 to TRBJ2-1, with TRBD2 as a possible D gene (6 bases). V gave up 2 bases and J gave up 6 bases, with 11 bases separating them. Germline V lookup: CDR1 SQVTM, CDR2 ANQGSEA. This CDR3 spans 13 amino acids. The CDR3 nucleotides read TGCAGCGTTGAAAGGGGACTTCCCAATGAGCAGTTCTTC. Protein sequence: CSVERGLPNEQFF.

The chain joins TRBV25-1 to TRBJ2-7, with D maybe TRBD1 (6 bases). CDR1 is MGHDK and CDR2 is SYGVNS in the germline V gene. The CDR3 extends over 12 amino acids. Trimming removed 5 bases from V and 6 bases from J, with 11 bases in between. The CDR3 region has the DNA TGTGCCAGCAGTCCCCGAGGGGGCGAGCAGTACGTC. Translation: CASSPRGGEQYV.

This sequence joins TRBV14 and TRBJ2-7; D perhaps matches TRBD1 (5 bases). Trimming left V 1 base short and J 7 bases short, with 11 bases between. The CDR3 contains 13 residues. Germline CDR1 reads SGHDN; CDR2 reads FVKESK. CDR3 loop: CASSQGGSIEQYF. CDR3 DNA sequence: TGTGCCAGCAGCCAAGGGGGCTCCATTGAGCAGTACTTC. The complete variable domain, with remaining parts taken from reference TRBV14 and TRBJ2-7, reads EAGVTQFPSHSVIEKGQTVTLRCDPISGHDNLYWYRRVMGKEIKFLLHFVKESKQDESGMPNNRFLAERTGGTYSTLKVQPAELEDSGVYFCASSQGGSIEQYFGPGTRLTVT.

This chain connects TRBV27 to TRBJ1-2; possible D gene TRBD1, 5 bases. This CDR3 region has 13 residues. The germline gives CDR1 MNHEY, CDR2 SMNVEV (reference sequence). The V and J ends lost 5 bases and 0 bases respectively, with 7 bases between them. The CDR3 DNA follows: TGTGCCAGCAGTGTGACAGCTAACTATGGCTACACCTTC. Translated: CASSVTANYGYTF.

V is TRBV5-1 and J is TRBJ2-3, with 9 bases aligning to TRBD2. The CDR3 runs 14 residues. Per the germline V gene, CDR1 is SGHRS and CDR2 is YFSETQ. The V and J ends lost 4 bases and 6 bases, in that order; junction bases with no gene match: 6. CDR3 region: CASSRDSGSDTQYF. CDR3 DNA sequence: TGCGCCAGCAGCCGGGATAGCGGGAGTGATACGCAGTATTTT.

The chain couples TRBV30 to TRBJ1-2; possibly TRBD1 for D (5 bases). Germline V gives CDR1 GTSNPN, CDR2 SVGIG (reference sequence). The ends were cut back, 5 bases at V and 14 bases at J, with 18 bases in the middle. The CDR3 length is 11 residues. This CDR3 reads CAWSIRDVETF. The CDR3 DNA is TGTGCCTGGTCTATCAGGGATGTGGAGACCTTC.

CDR3 loop: CASSLDFETQYF. For the CDR3, the DNA is TGCGCCAGCAGCTTGGACTTCGAGACCCAGTACTTC. The chain recombines TRBV5-1 with TRBJ2-5; no definite D call. The CDR3 sequence is 12 residues long. Germline V gene sequence: CDR1 SGHRS, CDR2 YFSETQ. Deletions cut 0 bases from V and 5 bases from J, with 5 bases between.

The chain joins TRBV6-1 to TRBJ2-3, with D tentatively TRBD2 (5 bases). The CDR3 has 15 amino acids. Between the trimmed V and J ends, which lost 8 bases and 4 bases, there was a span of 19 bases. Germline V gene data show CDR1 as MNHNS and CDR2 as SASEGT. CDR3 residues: CASLPLGAPPDTQYF. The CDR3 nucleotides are TGTGCCAGCCTACCACTGGGAGCCCCCCCAGATACGCAGTATTTT.

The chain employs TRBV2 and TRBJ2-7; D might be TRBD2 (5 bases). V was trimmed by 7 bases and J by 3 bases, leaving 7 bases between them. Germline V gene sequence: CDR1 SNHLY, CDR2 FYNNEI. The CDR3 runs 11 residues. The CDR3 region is CASNSDYEQYF. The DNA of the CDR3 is TGTGCCAGCAATAGCGACTACGAGCAGTACTTC.

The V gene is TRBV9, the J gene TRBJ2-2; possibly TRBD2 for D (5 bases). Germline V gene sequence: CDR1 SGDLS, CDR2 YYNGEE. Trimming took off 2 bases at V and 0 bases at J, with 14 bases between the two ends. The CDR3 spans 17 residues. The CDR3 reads CASSVHLYGANTGELFF. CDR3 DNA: TGTGCCAGCAGCGTCCATCTATACGGGGCGAACACCGGGGAGCTGTTTTTT.

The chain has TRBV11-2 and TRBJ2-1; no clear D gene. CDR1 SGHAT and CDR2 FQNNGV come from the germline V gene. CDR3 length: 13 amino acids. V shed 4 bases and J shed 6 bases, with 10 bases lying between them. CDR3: CASSSTALNEQFF. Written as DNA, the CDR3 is TGTGCCAGCAGCTCCACCGCGCTCAATGAGCAGTTCTTC.

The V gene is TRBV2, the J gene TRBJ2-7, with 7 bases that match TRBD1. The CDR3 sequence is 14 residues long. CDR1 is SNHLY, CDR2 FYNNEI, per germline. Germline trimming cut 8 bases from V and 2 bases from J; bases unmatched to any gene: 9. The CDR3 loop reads CASFSQDRPYEQYV. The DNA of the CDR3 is TGTGCCAGCTTTAGCCAGGACAGGCCCTACGAGCAGTACGTC.

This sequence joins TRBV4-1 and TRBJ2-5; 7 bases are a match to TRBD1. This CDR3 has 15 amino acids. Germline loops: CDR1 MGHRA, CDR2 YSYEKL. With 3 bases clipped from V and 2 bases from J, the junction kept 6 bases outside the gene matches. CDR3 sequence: CASSHGTAAQETQYF. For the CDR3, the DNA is TGCGCCAGCAGCCATGGGACAGCCGCTCAAGAGACCCAGTACTTC.

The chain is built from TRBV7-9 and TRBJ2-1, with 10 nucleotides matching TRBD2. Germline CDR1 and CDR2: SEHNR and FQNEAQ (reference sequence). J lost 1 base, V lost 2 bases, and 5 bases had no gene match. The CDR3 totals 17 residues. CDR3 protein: CASSLPSGRGSYNEQFF. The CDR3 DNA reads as TGTGCCAGCAGCTTACCCAGCGGGAGGGGGTCCTACAATGAGCAGTTCTTC.

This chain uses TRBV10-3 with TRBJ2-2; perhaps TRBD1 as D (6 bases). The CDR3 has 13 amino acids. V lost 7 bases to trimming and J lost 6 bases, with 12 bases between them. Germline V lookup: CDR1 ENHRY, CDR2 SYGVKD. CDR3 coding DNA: TGTGCCATCACCAGGACAGCGGCCGGGGAGCTGTTTTTT. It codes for CAITRTAAGELFF.

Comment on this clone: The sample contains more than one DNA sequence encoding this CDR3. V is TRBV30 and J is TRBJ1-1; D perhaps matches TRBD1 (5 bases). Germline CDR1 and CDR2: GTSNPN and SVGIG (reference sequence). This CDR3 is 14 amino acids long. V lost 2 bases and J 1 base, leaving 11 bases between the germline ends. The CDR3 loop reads CAWSRDSKNTEAFF. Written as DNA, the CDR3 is TGTGCCTGGAGTCGGGACTCGAAGAACACTGAAGCTTTCTTT.

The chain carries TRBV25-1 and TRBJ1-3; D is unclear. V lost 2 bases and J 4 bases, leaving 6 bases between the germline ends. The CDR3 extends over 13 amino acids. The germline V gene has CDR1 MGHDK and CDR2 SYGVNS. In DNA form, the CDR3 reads TGTGCCAGCAGTGAACAAGAGGGAAACACCATATATTTT. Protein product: CASSEQEGNTIYF.

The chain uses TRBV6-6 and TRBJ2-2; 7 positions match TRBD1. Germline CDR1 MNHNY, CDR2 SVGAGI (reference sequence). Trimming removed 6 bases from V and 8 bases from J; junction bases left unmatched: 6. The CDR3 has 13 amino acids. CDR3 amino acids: CASRETGPGELFF. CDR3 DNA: TGTGCCAGCAGAGAGACAGGGCCAGGGGAGCTGTTTTTT.

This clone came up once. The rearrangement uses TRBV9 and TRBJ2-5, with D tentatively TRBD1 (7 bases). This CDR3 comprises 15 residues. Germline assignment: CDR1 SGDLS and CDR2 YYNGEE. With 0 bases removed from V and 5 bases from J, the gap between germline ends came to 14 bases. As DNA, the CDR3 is TGTGCCAGCAGCGTAGAGGAGGGGGCCGGGGAGACCCAGTACTTC. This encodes CASSVEEGAGETQYF.

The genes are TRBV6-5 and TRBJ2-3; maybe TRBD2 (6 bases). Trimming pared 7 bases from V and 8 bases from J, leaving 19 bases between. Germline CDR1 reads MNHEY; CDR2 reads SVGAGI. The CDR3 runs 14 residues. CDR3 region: CASKVVASDRTQYF. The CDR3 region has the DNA TGTGCCAGCAAAGTGGTGGCTAGCGACCGTACGCAGTATTTT.

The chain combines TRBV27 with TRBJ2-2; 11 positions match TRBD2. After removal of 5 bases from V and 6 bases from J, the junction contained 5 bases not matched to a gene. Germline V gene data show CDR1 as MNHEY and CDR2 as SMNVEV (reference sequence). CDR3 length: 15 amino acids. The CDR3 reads CASSTSGSFAGELFF. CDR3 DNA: TGTGCCAGCAGTACTAGCGGGAGTTTCGCCGGGGAGCTGTTTTTT.

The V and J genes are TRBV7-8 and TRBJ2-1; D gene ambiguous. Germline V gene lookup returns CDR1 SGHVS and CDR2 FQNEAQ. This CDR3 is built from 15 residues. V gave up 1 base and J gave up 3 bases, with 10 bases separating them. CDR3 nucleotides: TGTGCCAGCAGCTTAGTTCTTGGCCTCTACAATGAGCAGTTCTTC. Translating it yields CASSLVLGLYNEQFF.